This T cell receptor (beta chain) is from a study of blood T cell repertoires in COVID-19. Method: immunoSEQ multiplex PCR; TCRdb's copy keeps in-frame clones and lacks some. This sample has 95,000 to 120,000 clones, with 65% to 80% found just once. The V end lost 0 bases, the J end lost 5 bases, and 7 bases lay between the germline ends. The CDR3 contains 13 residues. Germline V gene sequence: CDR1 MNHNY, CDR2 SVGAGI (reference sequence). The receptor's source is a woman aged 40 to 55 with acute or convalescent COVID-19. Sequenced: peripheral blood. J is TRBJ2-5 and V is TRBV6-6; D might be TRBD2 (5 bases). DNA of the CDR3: TGTGCCAGCAGTTACTCCGGGGAGGAGACCCAGTACTTC. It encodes CASSYSGEETQYF.